This T cell receptor (beta chain) originates from a study of cytomegalovirus exposure and HLA in healthy donors. Primers included in the PCR were 60 Vbeta and 13 Jbeta primers. Profiled with immunoSEQ multiplex PCR; TCRdb holds only in-frame clones, not every one. There are some 200,000 clones in the sample; 65% to 90% occur only once, and over 5.5% lies in the top ten. General study findings and limits: Among donors in an Asian-associated ancestry cluster, a later analysis reportedly found fewer N-insertions than the roughly 670-donor mean. An assumption of roughly uniform sequencing depth across donors underlay the presence/absence analyses. Researchers reported in a later analysis that a missense DCLRE1C variant was tied to TCR beta V- and J-gene trimming.

Germline V gives CDR1 MNHEY, CDR2 SVGAGI. Trimming removed 9 bases from V and 13 bases from J; junction bases left unmatched: 5. CDR3 size: 11 residues. As to this clone: Antigen: not known.

Healthy bone marrow donors made up the donor group. The chain joins TRBV6-5 to TRBJ2-1; 11 bases align to TRBD1. The receptor was isolated from a man aged 40-55 years in good health and CMV-seropositive. Sequencing used PBMCs. CDR3 in DNA: TGTGCCAGTGGACAGGGGGCGAACCAGTTCTTC. Translating gives CASGQGANQFF.